Following are 7 T cell receptor beta chains from one sample sequenced in a study of blood T cell repertoires in COVID-19. TCRdb keeps only in-frame clones here, not all; method: immunoSEQ multiplex PCR. This sample has 250,000 to 300,000 clones, with about 90% found just once. Sequences were obtained from PBMCs or T cells enriched from blood (not recorded which). The receptors stem from a woman aged 45-65 years who had been exposed to COVID-19.

The chain recombines TRBV14 with TRBJ1-2, with 8 bases matching TRBD1. The CDR3 totals 14 residues. Germline CDR1 and CDR2: SGHDN and FVKESK. V shed 2 bases, J shed 2 bases, and the junction held 1 base outside the gene matches. The CDR3 loop reads CASSQRDRNYGYTF. The CDR3 DNA reads TGTGCCAGCAGCCAACGGGACAGGAACTATGGCTACACCTTC.

This rearrangement joins TRBV28 to TRBJ2-3; TRBD2 might be the D (7 bases). Trimming removed 3 bases at V and 4 bases at J, with 14 bases between. CDR1 is MDHEN, CDR2 SYDVKM, per germline. This CDR3 region has 15 residues. The CDR3 DNA reads TGTGCCAGCAGTTTTGGCGGGGGCCTGTCAGATACGCAGTATTTT. This codes for CASSFGGGLSDTQYF.

This clone came up a few times. The chain couples TRBV10-1 to TRBJ1-3, with 9 nucleotides matching TRBD1. Per germline, CDR1 WNHNN and CDR2 SYGVQD (reference sequence). The CDR3 runs to 18 residues. V shed 0 bases, J shed 9 bases, and the junction held 15 bases outside the gene matches. Here the CDR3 reads CASSESFYRTGEEGTIYF. The CDR3 DNA is TGCGCCAGCAGTGAGTCGTTTTATCGGACAGGGGAGGAGGGCACCATATATTTT.

J is TRBJ1-5 and V is TRBV28; D gene uncertain. With 2 bases removed from V and 4 bases from J, the gap between germline ends came to 12 bases. This CDR3 comprises 15 residues. From germline, CDR1 is MDHEN and CDR2 SYDVKM. In DNA form, the CDR3 reads TGTGCCAGCAGTTTAGTACGGTCCATTAATCAGCCCCAGCATTTT. Encoded protein: CASSLVRSINQPQHF. Complete variable domain (other parts from reference TRBV28 and TRBJ1-5): DVKVTQSSRYLVKRTGEKVFLECVQDMDHENMFWYRQDPGLGLRLIYFSYDVKMKEKGDIPEGYSVSREKKERFSLILESASTNQTSMYLCASSLVRSINQPQHFGDGTRLSIL.

This clone was counted between two and nine times. The V gene is TRBV5-5, the J gene TRBJ1-5, with TRBD1 matching over 9 bases. J was trimmed by 5 bases and V by 4 bases; bases with no gene match: 13. CDR1 SGHKS and CDR2 YYEKEE come from the germline V gene (reference sequence). There are 17 residues in the CDR3. CDR3 nucleotide sequence: TGTGCCAGCAGCCCTTGGGCGGGACAGGGAGGACATCAGCCCCAGCATTTT. Residues: CASSPWAGQGGHQPQHF.

The V and J genes are TRBV2 and TRBJ1-2; TRBD1 aligns across 8 bases. This CDR3 contains 13 residues. CDR1 is SNHLY, CDR2 FYNNEI, per germline. The ends lost 8 bases at V and 8 bases at J; junction bases unmatched: 10. The CDR3 DNA sequence: TGTGCCAGCTCTGACAGGGGAGCCAAAGGCTACACCTTC. Translation gives CASSDRGAKGYTF.

The rearrangement uses TRBV7-2 and TRBJ2-1; 7 bases align to TRBD1. The germline V gene encodes CDR1 SGHTA and CDR2 FQGNSA. The length of the CDR3 is 15 residues. V was clipped by 4 bases and J by 8 bases; unmatched bases: 11. CDR3 residues: CASSSPPTGRDEQFF. The CDR3 DNA follows: TGTGCCAGCAGCTCCCCACCGACAGGGCGGGATGAGCAGTTCTTC.